This is a list of T cell receptor beta chains from one sample in a study of blood T cell repertoires in COVID-19. Data came from immunoSEQ multiplex PCR; TCRdb stores just in-frame clones and leaves some out. The table has about 82,000 clones, around nine tenths seen once. Sequencing was done on a sample of PBMCs or T cells enriched from blood (not recorded which). These receptors came from a woman between 50 and 59 years old with acute COVID-19. Both conserved end residues are part of each CDR3. The D gene is left open where the match is weak. Clone size is shown for a subset of rows, as once, few, many or a class of expanded clone.

clone_size	cdr3_length	v_call	d_call	j_call	cdr3_nt	cdr3_aa
NA	16	TRBV25-1	TRBD1	TRBJ1-1	TGTGCCAGCAGTGATCTATTGACAGGGCACCAATCTGAAGCTTTCTTT	CASSDLLTGHQSEAFF
NA	11	TRBV5-4	NA	TRBJ2-7	TGTGCCAGCAGTGAAGGGGGAGAGCAGTACTTC	CASSEGGEQYF
once	14	TRBV11-3	TRBD2	TRBJ2-7	TGTGCCAGCAGCCTAAGACTAGCGAAGGACGAGCAGTACTTC	CASSLRLAKDEQYF
NA	16	TRBV5-6	NA	TRBJ2-2	TGTGCCAGCAGCTTTGGCGGGCTCCTGAACACCGGGGAGCTGTTTTTT	CASSFGGLLNTGELFF
NA	17	TRBV18	TRBD1	TRBJ1-6	TGTGCCAGCTCGCGGGGCACAGGGGGCGATAATAATTCACCCCTCCACTTT	CASSRGTGGDNNSPLHF
NA	13	TRBV27	NA	TRBJ1-4	TGTGCCAGCAGTTTCTCGGGGTTTGAAAAACTGTTTTTT	CASSFSGFEKLFF
NA	14	TRBV2	TRBD1	TRBJ1-1	TGTGCCACCGGACAGGGTAATATGAACACTGAAGCTTTCTTT	CATGQGNMNTEAFF
NA	16	TRBV4-3	TRBD1	TRBJ1-2	TGCGCCAGCAGCCAAGATAGGGGGGCAGGGGGCCATGGCTACACCTTC	CASSQDRGAGGHGYTF
NA	15	TRBV30	NA	TRBJ1-2	TGTGCCTGCATTACGTTCAGAGGACAGAACTATGGCTACACCTTC	CACITFRGQNYGYTF
NA	15	TRBV6-4	NA	TRBJ2-2	TGTGCCAGCAGTGAATTCGGGAGTGTGACCGGGGAGCTGTTTTTT	CASSEFGSVTGELFF
NA	14	TRBV19	NA	TRBJ1-1	TGTGCCAGTAGCCCTTCACAGGTTTATCCTGAAGCTTTCTTT	CASSPSQVYPEAFF
few	15	TRBV5-1	NA	TRBJ1-1	TGCGCCAGCAGCAGGCGACAGGCCTCAGGCACTGAAGCTTTCTTT	CASSRRQASGTEAFF
NA	16	TRBV7-2	TRBD2	TRBJ2-3	TGTGCCAGCAGCTGGACTAGCGGGTTTAGCACAGATACGCAGTATTTT	CASSWTSGFSTDTQYF
NA	13	TRBV6-5	TRBD1	TRBJ1-1	TGTGCCAGCAGTTACTCGGGACAGGACGCGGCTTTCTTT	CASSYSGQDAAFF
NA	16	TRBV4-2	TRBD2	TRBJ2-1	TGTGCCAGCAGCCAGCTTAGCGGGAGGGCCTTCGTTGAGCAGTTCTTC	CASSQLSGRAFVEQFF
NA	16	TRBV10-2	NA	TRBJ1-4	TGCGCCAGCAGTAAATCACAGGGTGCAACTAATGAAAAACTGTTTTTT	CASSKSQGATNEKLFF
NA	14	TRBV3-1/TRBV3-2	NA	TRBJ1-3	TGTGCCAGCAGCCAAGGGGGCGCTGGAAACACCATATATTTT	CASSQGGAGNTIYF
NA	14	TRBV6-1	TRBD1	TRBJ2-1	TGTGCCAGCAGTGAAATGCAGGGGGCCAATGAGCAGTTCTTC	CASSEMQGANEQFF
NA	15	TRBV4-3	NA	TRBJ2-2	TGCGCCAGCAGCCGGGGGGTTGTCAGCACCGGGGAGCTGTTTTTT	CASSRGVVSTGELFF
NA	17	TRBV6-2/TRBV6-3	NA	TRBJ2-7	TGTGCCAGCAGTTACTCGAGGGGGTGGGCAGGAGTATACGAGCAGTACTTC	CASSYSRGWAGVYEQYF
NA	13	TRBV3-1/TRBV3-2	TRBD2	TRBJ2-7	TGTGCCAGCAGCCAGGGCGGGAGCCGTGAGCAGTACTTC	CASSQGGSREQYF
NA	20	TRBV28	TRBD1	TRBJ1-1	TGTGCCAGCAGTTTAATGGGACAGGGAAGAGTCGTTAGAGGCGACACTGAAGCTTTCTTT	CASSLMGQGRVVRGDTEAFF
NA	13	TRBV30	TRBD2	TRBJ2-3	TGTGCCTGGACTAGCGGGAGCCCAGATACGCAGTATTTT	CAWTSGSPDTQYF
NA	14	TRBV11-3	TRBD1	TRBJ1-6	TGTGCCAGCAGCCCGGGACAGGATAATTCACCCCTCCACTTT	CASSPGQDNSPLHF
NA	13	TRBV5-6	NA	TRBJ1-1	TGTGCCAGCAGCCTACACAGGAACACTGAAGCTTTCTTT	CASSLHRNTEAFF
NA	16	TRBV7-9	TRBD1	TRBJ2-5	TGTGCCAGCAGCTTAGGGGGACAGAGGATCTGGGAGACCCAGTACTTC	CASSLGGQRIWETQYF
NA	15	TRBV2	TRBD1	TRBJ1-2	TGTGCCAGCAGCCGAACGGACAGGGGTAACTATGGCTACACCTTC	CASSRTDRGNYGYTF